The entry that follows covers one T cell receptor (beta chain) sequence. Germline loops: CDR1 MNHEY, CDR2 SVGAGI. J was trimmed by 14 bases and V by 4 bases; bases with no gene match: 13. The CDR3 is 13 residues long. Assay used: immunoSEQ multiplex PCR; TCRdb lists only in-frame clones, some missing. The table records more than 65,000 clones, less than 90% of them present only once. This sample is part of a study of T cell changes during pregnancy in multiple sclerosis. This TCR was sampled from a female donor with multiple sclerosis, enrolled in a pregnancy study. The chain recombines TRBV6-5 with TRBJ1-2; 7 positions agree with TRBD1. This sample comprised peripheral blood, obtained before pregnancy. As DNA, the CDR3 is TGTGCCAGCAGTTCCCGACAGGGTAGCGGTGGGACCTTC. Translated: CASSSRQGSGGTF.